The entry below gives a single T cell receptor (beta chain) sequence along with its context. Antigen unknown. Sequencing used immunoSEQ multiplex PCR; TCRdb keeps in-frame clones, though not all of them. This table holds 95,000 or so clones, more than 70% found once. These data are taken from a study of fetal regulatory T cell absence and autoimmunity. General study points: Compared with cord blood, pancreas showed oligoclonal TCR enrichment, some clones over 80-fold.

The CDR3 spans 13 residues. Per the germline V gene, CDR1 is MGHRA and CDR2 is YSYEKL. Trimming at V came to 2 bases and at J to 5 bases, leaving 3 bases not matched to a gene. Material for sequencing was pancreas tissue. The chain is built from TRBV4-1 and TRBJ2-7, with 7 bases that match TRBD1. The clonotype comes from a male donor with IPEX syndrome. This CDR3 reads CASSQRQGDEQYF. CDR3 bases: TGCGCCAGCAGCCAAAGACAGGGAGACGAGCAGTACTTC.